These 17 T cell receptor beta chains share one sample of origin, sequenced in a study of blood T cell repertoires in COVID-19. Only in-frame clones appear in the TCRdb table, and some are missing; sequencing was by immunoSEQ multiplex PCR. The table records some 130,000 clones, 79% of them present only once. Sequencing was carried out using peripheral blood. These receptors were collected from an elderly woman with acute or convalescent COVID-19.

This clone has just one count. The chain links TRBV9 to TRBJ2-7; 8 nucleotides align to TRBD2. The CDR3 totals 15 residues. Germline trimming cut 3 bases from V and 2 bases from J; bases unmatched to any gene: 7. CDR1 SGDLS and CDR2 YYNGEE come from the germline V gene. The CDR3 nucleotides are TGTGCCAGCAGCGGGAGCGGGAGTACCCCCTACGAGCAGTACTTC. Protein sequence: CASSGSGSTPYEQYF.

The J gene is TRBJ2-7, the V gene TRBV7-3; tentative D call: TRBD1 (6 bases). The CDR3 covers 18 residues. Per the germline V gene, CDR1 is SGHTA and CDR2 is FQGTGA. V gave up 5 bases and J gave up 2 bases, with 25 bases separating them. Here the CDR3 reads CASSPIAQSRDNPYEQYF. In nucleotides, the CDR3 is TGTGCCAGCAGCCCAATCGCCCAATCCCGGGACAACCCCTACGAGCAGTACTTC.

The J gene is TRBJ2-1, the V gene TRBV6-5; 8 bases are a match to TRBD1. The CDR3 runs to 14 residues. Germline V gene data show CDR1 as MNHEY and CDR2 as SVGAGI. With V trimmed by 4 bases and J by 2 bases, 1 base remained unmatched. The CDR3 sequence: CASSWDRTYNEQFF. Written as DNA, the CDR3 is TGTGCCAGCAGTTGGGACAGGACCTACAATGAGCAGTTCTTC.

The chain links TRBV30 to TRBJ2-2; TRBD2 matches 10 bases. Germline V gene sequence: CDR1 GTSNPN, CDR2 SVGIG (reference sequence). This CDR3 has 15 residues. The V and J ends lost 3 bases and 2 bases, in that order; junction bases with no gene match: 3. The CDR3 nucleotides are TGTGCCTGGAGAGAGCGGGGGGGCAACACCGGGGAGCTGTTTTTT. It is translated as CAWRERGGNTGELFF.

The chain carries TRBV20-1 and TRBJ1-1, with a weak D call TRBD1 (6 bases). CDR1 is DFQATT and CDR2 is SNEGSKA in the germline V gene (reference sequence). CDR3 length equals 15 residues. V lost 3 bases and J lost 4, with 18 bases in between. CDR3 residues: CSASLGWGRGTEAFF. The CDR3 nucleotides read TGCAGTGCTAGTCTGGGGTGGGGGCGAGGCACTGAAGCTTTCTTT.

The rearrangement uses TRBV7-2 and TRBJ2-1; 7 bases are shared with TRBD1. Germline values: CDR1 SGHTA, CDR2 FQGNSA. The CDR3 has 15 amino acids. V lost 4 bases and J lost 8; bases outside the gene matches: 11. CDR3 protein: CASSSQTGRADEQFF. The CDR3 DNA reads TGTGCCAGCAGCTCTCAGACAGGGCGCGCGGATGAGCAGTTCTTC.

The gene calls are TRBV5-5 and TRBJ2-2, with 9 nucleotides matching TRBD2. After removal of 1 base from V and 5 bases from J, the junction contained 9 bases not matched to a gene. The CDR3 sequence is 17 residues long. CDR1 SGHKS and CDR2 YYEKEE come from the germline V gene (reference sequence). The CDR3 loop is CASSLSMASGATGELFF. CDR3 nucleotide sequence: TGTGCCAGCAGCTTGAGTATGGCTAGCGGGGCAACCGGGGAGCTGTTTTTT.

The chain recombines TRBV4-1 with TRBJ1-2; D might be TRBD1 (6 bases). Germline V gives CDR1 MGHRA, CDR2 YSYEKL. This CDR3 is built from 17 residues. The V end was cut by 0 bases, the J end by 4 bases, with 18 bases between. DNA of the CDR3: TGCGCCAGCAGCCAAGATGAGGGGGTCCTCTCCGCCTATGGCTACACCTTC. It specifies CASSQDEGVLSAYGYTF.

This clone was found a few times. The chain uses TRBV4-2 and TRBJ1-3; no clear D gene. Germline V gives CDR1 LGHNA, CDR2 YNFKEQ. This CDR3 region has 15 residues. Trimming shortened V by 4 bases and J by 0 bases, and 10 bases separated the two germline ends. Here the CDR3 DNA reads TGTGCCAGCAGCCCAAACAGTGCCTCTGGAAACACCATATATTTT. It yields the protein CASSPNSASGNTIYF.

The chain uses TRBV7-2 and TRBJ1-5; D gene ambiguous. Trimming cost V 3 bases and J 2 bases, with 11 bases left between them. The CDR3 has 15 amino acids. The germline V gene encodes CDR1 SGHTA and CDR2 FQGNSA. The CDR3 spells CASSFPDGGNQPQHF. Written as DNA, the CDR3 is TGTGCCAGCAGCTTTCCAGACGGGGGCAATCAGCCCCAGCATTTT.

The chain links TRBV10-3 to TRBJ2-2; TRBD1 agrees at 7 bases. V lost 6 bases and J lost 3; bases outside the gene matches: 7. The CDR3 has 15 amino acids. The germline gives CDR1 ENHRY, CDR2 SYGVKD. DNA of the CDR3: TGTGCCATCAGCGAAACAGGGGTAGACACCGGGGAGCTGTTTTTT. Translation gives CAISETGVDTGELFF.

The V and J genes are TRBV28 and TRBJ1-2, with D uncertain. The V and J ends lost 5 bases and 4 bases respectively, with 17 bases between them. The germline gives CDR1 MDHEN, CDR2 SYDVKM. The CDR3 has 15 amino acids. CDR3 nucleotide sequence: TGTGCCAGCAGTCCCCCCGAGGGCGCGTCCTATGGCTACACCTTC. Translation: CASSPPEGASYGYTF.

CDR3 nucleotide sequence: TGTGCCAGTAGTCCAGCGGACAGGGGGCTCAATCAGCCCCAGCATTTT. This sequence encodes CASSPADRGLNQPQHF. The rearrangement links TRBV19 to TRBJ1-5, with 11 positions matching TRBD1. Germline V gene data show CDR1 as LNHDA and CDR2 as SQIVND (reference sequence). This CDR3 has 16 residues. V trimming: 5 bases; J trimming: 3 bases; junction bases outside the gene matches: 6. The full variable domain, its missing parts supplied by reference TRBV19 and TRBJ1-5, is DGGITQSPKYLFRKEGQNVTLSCEQNLNHDAMYWYRQDPGQGLRLIYYSQIVNDFQKGDIAEGYSVSREKKESFPLTVTSAQKNPTAFYLCASSPADRGLNQPQHFGDGTRLSIL.

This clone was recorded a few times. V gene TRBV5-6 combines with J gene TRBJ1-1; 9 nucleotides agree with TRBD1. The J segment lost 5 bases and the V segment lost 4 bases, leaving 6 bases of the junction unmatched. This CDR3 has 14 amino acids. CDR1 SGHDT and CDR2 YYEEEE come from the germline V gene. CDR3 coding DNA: TGTGCCAGCAGCATACAGGGGGCGGTGACTGAAGCTTTCTTT. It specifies CASSIQGAVTEAFF.

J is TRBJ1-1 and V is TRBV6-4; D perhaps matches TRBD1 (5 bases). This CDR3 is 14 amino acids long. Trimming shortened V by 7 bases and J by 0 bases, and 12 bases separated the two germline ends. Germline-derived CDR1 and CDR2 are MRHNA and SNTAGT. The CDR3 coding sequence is TGTGCCAGCAAAAGGGAGGGGATGAACACTGAAGCTTTCTTT. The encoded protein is CASKREGMNTEAFF.

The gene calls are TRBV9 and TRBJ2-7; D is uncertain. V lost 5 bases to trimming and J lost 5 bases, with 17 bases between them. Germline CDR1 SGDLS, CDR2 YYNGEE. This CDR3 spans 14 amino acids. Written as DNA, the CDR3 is TGTGCCAGCAGTATCCGTGCCTTCAGCGACGAGCAGTACTTC. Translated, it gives CASSIRAFSDEQYF.

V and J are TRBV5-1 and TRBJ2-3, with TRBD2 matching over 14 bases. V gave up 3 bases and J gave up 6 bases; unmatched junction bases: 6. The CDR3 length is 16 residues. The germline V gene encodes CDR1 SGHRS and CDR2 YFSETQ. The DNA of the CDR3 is TGCGCCAGCAGCTCAGGACTAGCGGGGGGAGTGGATACGCAGTATTTT. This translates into CASSSGLAGGVDTQYF.